The 2 T cell receptor beta chains below come from one sample, sequenced in a study of cytomegalovirus exposure and HLA in healthy donors. PCR amplification relied on 60 Vbeta primers (plus 13 Jbeta primers). Clones were sequenced by immunoSEQ multiplex PCR, and TCRdb holds only the in-frame ones, with some missing. Among 100,000 to 150,000 clones listed, approximately 84% were seen once. Sequenced input: PBMCs. All receptors derive from a man younger than 35 in good health and CMV-seropositive.

The rearrangement uses TRBV21-1 and TRBJ1-3; the table's D call TRBD1 went unverified against the DNA. TRBV21-1 constitutes a pseudogene. This CDR3 contains 13 residues. The CDR3 DNA is TGTGCCAGCAGCAAGAACACAGGAAACACCATATATTTT. Translation gives CASSKNTGNTIYF.

The chain carries TRBV19 and TRBJ2-3; D possibly corresponds to TRBD2 (5 bases). CDR3 length equals 12 residues. Germline-derived CDR1 and CDR2 are LNHDA and SQIVND (reference sequence). The germline V and J ends were trimmed by 6 bases and 8 bases, with 12 bases remaining between them. The CDR3 DNA reads TGTGCCAGTAGATTAAAGGAGGTTACGCAGTATTTT. Amino acids: CASRLKEVTQYF.